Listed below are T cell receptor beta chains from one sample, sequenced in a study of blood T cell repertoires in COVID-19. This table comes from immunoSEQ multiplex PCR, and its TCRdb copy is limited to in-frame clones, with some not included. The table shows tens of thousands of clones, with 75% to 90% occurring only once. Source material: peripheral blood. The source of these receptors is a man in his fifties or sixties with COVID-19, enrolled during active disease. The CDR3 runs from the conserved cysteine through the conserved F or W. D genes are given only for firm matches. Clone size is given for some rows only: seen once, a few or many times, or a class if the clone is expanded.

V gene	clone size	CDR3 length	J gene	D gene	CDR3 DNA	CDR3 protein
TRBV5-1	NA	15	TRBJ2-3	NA	TGCGCCAGCAGCCCGGGGGACGCTACGGGGGATACGCAGTATTTT	CASSPGDATGDTQYF
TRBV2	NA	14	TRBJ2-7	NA	TGTGCCAGTCGTCCCTTCCGGGGTACCTACGAGCAGTACTTC	CASRPFRGTYEQYF
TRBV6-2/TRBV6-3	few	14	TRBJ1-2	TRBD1	TGTGCCAGCAGTACAGGGGGCACCAGGGATGGCTACACCTTC	CASSTGGTRDGYTF
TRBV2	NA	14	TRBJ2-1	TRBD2	TGTGCCAGCAGTCACGGGACTAGCGTCAATGAGCAGTTCTTC	CASSHGTSVNEQFF
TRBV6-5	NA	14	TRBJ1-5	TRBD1	TGTGCCAGCGGCGGGACAGGGAGGTATCAGCCCCAGCATTTT	CASGGTGRYQPQHF
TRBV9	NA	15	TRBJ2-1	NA	TGTGCCAGCAGCGCAAGCGGAAGCTCCTACAATGAGCAGTTCTTC	CASSASGSSYNEQFF
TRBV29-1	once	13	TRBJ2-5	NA	TGCAGCGTTGAAGAGCTACAGCAAGAGACCCAGTACTTC	CSVEELQQETQYF
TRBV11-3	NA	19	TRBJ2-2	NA	TGTGCCAGCAGCTTCACACCGTCTAGCGGACAGACGAACACCGGGGAGCTGTTTTTT	CASSFTPSSGQTNTGELFF
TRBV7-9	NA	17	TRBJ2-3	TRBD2	TGTGCCAGCAGCTTCCACGGACTAGCGGGGATCACAGATACGCAGTATTTT	CASSFHGLAGITDTQYF
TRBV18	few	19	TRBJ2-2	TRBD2	TGTGCCAGCTCACCACGGGGGCTAGCGGGAGTAATGAACACCGGGGAGCTGTTTTTT	CASSPRGLAGVMNTGELFF
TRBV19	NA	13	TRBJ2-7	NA	TGTGCCAGTAGTTTCTCCAGGGAAAACGAGCAGTACTTC	CASSFSRENEQYF
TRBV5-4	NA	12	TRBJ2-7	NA	TGTGCCAGCAGCTTACCCCTAATGGAGCAGTACTTC	CASSLPLMEQYF
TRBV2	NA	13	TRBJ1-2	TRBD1	TGTGCCAGCAGTGGAACAGGGGGCGGTGGCTACACCTTC	CASSGTGGGGYTF
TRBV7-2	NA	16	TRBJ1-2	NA	TGTGCCAGCAGCTTAGATGGGGGGGTGGGTAACTATGGCTACACCTTC	CASSLDGGVGNYGYTF
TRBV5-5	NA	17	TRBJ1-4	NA	TGTGCCAGCAGCCTTGTGGGGTCCGGGGTCGTGGGTGAAAAACTGTTTTTT	CASSLVGSGVVGEKLFF
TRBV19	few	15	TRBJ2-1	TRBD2	TGTGCCAGTAGTATAGTGGCTAGCGGGAGTGGAGAGCAGTTCTTC	CASSIVASGSGEQFF
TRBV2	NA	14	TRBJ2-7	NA	TGTGCCAGCAGTGTTCAGGGAGGCGGTTACGAGCAGTACTTC	CASSVQGGGYEQYF
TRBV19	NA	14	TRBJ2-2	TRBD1	TGTGCCAGTAGTACGCAGGGGGCTGCCGGGGAGCTGTTTTTT	CASSTQGAAGELFF
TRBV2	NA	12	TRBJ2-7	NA	TGTGCCAGCAGTGCGGGGTCCTACGAGCAGTACTTC	CASSAGSYEQYF
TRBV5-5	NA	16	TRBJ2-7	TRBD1	TGTGCCAGCAGCTTGCTAGGGACAGGTACTTCCTACGAGCAGTACTTC	CASSLLGTGTSYEQYF
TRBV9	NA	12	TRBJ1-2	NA	TGTGCCAGCAGCGACGGTCCAGGTGGCTACACCTTC	CASSDGPGGYTF
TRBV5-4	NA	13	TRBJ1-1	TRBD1	TGTGCCAGCAGCTTTAGCGGGACAGGGGTTTTCCTCTTT	CASSFSGTGVFLF
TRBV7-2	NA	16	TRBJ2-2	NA	TGTGCCAGCAGCCCCACAGCACCTACTAACACCGGGGAGCTGTTTTTT	CASSPTAPTNTGELFF
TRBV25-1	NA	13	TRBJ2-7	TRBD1	TGTGCCAGCATGGGACAGGGGACGTCGGAGCAGTACTTC	CASMGQGTSEQYF
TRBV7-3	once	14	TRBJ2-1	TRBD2	TGTGCCAGCAGCGTCACTAGCGGCCTCGGTGAGCAGTTCTTC	CASSVTSGLGEQFF
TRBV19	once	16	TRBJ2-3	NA	TGTGCCAGTAGCGAAAATGCGGGTGGGGTGGCAGATACGCAGTATTTT	CASSENAGGVADTQYF
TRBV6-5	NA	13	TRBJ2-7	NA	TGTGCCAGCGGCCAGACACGGACCTACGAGCAGTACTTC	CASGQTRTYEQYF
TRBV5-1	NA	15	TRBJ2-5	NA	TGCGCCAGCAGCCCGGCCCTTGGACAGCAAGAGACCCAGTACTTC	CASSPALGQQETQYF
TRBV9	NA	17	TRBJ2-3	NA	TGTGCCAGCAGCCCATCAGCGGAGAGGCGACCCCCGGATACGCAGTATTTT	CASSPSAERRPPDTQYF
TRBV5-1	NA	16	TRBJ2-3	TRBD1	TGCGCCAGCAGCTTGGATGGGACAGGGCGCGTGGATACGCAGTATTTT	CASSLDGTGRVDTQYF
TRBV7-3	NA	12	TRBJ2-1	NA	TGTGCCAGCACCCCCGACAGACATGAGCAGTTCTTC	CASTPDRHEQFF
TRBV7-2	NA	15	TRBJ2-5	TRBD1	TGTGCCAGCAGCCGGGACAGGGGGCGCCAAGAGACCCAGTACTTC	CASSRDRGRQETQYF
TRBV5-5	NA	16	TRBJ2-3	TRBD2	TGTGCCAGCACCGATCGACTAGCGGCAGGCACAGATACGCAGTATTTT	CASTDRLAAGTDTQYF
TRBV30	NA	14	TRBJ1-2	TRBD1	TGTGCCTGGAGTGCGGGACAGGGGGGCTATGGCTACACCTTC	CAWSAGQGGYGYTF
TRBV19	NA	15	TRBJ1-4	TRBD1	TGTGCCAGTAGTATAAGGGGACAGGGTAGCGAAAAACTGTTTTTT	CASSIRGQGSEKLFF
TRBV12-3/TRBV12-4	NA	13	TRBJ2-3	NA	TGTGCCAGCGTATTAGGGGGAGCCGATACGCAGTATTTT	CASVLGGADTQYF
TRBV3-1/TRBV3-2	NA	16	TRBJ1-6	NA	TGTGCCAGCAGCCAGAATACGCTTCGAGGGAATTCACCCCTCCACTTT	CASSQNTLRGNSPLHF
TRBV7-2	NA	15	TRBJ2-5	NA	TGTGCCAGCAGCGTAAGTCCAGGGAACCAAGAGACCCAGTACTTC	CASSVSPGNQETQYF
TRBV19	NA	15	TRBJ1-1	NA	TGTGCCAGTAGCCTCTTTGGAGGGTCGAACACTGAAGCTTTCTTT	CASSLFGGSNTEAFF
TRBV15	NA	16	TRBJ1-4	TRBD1	TGTGCCACCAGCAGATCGCCCCGGGACAGCAATGAAAAACTGTTTTTT	CATSRSPRDSNEKLFF
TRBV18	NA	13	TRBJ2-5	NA	TGTGCCAGCTCAACCTGGGCCCAGGAGACCCAGTACTTC	CASSTWAQETQYF
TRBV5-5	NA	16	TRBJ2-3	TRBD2	TGTGCCAGCCGCTGGGGTGGGGGGGGGAGGGCCCTCCCTGGGTATTTT	CASRWGGGGRALPGYF
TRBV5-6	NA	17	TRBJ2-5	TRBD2	TGTGCCAGCAGCTTGTGGGTAGCGGGAGGGCCCGGTGAGACCCAGTACTTC	CASSLWVAGGPGETQYF
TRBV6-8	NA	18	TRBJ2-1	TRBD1	TGTGCCAGCAGCCGAGACAGGGGGACCGGGACATGGAACAATGAGCAGTTCTTC	CASSRDRGTGTWNNEQFF
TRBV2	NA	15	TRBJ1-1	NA	TGTGCCAGCAGTGATATGGGGGCCGGGAACACTGAAGCTTTCTTT	CASSDMGAGNTEAFF
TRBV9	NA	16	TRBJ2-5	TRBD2	TGTGCCAGCAGCCCAGGGACTAGCGGGAGAACGGAGACCCAGTACTTC	CASSPGTSGRTETQYF
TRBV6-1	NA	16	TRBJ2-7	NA	TGTGCCAGCAGTGAAGGCCCCGTCGGGACTCCCTACGAGCAGTACTTC	CASSEGPVGTPYEQYF
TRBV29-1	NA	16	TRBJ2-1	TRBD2	TGCAGCGTTGAGGGACTAGCGGGAGGAGTTGGCAATGAGCAGTTCTTC	CSVEGLAGGVGNEQFF
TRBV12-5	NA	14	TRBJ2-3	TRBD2	TGTGCTAGTGGCCCCCGGGAGGGCACAGATACGCAGTATTTT	CASGPREGTDTQYF
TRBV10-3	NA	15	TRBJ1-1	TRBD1	TGTGCCATCAGGGGTGGGACAGGGATGAACACTGAAGCTTTCTTT	CAIRGGTGMNTEAFF
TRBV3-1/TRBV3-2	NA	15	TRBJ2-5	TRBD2	TGTGCCAGCAGCCAGGGGGACTACCCACGAGAGACCCAGTACTTC	CASSQGDYPRETQYF
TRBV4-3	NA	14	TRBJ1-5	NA	TGCGCCAGCAGCAACGGCCTAAGCGATCAGCCCCAGCATTTT	CASSNGLSDQPQHF
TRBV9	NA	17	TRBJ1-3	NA	TGTGCCAGCAGCGCGGACCAGGGGTTAACCTCTGGAAACACCATATATTTT	CASSADQGLTSGNTIYF
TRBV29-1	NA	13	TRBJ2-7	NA	TGCAGCGTTGGCGACAGCTTCTCCTACGAGCAGTACTTC	CSVGDSFSYEQYF